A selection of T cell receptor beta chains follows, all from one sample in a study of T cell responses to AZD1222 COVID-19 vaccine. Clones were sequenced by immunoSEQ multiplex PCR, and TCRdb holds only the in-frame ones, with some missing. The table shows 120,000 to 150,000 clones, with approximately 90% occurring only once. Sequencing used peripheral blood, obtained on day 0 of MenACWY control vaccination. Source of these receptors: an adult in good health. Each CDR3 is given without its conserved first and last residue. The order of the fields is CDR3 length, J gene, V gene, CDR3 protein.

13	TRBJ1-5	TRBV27	ASSLSGTGVQPQH
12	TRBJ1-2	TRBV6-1	ASSERGSNYGYT
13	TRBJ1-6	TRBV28	ASSSSQERYSPLH
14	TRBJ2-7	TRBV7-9	ASSKTRDIPNHEQY
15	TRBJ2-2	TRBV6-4	ASSDFGQGMNTGELF
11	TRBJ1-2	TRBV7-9	ASSLDSLGGYT
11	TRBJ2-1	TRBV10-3	AITRDSYNEQF
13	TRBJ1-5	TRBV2	ASSESLVEGQPQH
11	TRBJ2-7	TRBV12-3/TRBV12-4	ASSPGQGYEQY
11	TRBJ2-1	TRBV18	ASSPQEGGEQF
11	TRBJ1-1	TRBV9	ASSVSGNTEAF
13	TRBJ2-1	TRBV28	ASSPGGSGNNEQF
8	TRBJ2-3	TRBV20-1	SASRNTQY
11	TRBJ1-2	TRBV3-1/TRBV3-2	ASSQDKGYGYT
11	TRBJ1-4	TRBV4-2	ASSLSRQLQLF
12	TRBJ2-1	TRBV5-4	ASIGDRGHGEQF
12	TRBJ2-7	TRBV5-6	ASSLGGRAYEQY
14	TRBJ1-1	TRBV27	ASRIKPTDSNTEAF
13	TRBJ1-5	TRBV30	AWSVRDRYYQPQH
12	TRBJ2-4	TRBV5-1	ASATGGTKNIQY
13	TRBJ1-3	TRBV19	ASSIQPNSGNTIY
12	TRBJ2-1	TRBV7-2	ASSSRAGGNEQF
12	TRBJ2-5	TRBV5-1	ASSLVALGETQY
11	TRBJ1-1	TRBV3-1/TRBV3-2	ASSPNDITEAF
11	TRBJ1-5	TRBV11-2	ASSLALVGPQH
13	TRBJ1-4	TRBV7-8	ASSIHTGTNEKLF
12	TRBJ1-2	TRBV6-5	ASRWGELVYGYT
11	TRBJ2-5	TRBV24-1	ATERGATGTQY
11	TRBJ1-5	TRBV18	ASSPGQDQPQH
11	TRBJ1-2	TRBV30	AWSAQGRYGYT
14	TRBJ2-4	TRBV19	ASSSQEKAGKNIQY
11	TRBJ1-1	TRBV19	ASSTGRNTEAF
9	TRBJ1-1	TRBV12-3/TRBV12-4	ASSSGWGAF
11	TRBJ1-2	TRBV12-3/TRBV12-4	ASSLGNTGGYT
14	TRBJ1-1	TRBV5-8	ASSRLWGGKSTEAF
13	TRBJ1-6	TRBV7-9	ASSRMGQNNSPLH
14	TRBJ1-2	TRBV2	ASSEHGEATNYGYT
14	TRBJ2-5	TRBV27	ASSFESSGSRETQY
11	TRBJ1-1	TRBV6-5	ASTPTGGTEAF
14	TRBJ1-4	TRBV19	ASSISRTAGVEKLF
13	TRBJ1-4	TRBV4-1	ASSQSGTRDEKLF
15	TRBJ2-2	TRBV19	ASSILQGAFDTGELF
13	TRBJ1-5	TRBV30	AWSERGARNQPQH
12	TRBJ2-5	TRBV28	ASSLTTGLRTQY
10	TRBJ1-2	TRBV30	AWSSGGSGYT
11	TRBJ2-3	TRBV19	ASSLWLANTQY
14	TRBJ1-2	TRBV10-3	ATTGQGTLLNYGYT
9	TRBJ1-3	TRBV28	ASLSGNTIY
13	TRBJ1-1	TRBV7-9	ASSGRDRENTEAF
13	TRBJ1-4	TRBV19	ASSPWTARGEKLF
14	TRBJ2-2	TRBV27	ASSLVGLKNTGELF
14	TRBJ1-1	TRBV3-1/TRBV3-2	ASSPKARTVNTEAF
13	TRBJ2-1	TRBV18	ASSPPGIPYNEQF
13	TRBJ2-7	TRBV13	ASRNSGGITYEQY
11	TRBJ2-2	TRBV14	ASSTSFTGELF
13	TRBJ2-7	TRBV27	ASSAGLGNSYEQY
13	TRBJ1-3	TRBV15	ATSRDRRAGNTIY